A selection of T cell receptor beta chains follows, all from one sample in a study of T cell clonotyping in hematopoietic cell transplantation. Data came from immunoSEQ multiplex PCR; TCRdb stores just in-frame clones and leaves some out. The table includes more than 5,000 clones, roughly 79% detected once. Sequenced material: peripheral blood mononuclear cells, taken 100 days after allogeneic stem cell transplant. The receptors were gathered from a male patient over 55 who had an allogeneic stem cell transplant, so T cells may come from the graft donor. Some clones in this sample may be carry-over from other donors' samples. CDR3s include the opening cysteine and the closing phenylalanine or tryptophan. The D gene is left open where the match is weak. Size is stated for part of the rows, as once, few or many counts, or as a class when the clone is expanded.

cdr3_nt,cdr3_aa,j_call,v_call,d_call,clone_size
TGCGCCAGCAGCCCACAGGGACGGCGGACCGGGGAGCTGTTTTTT,CASSPQGRRTGELFF,TRBJ2-2,TRBV5-1,.,.
TGTGCCCTGAGGGCGTCAGCCTACAATGAGCAGTTCTTC,CALRASAYNEQFF,TRBJ2-1,TRBV28,.,.
TGTGCCAGCAGCCCCCTCGCGCGGGACCACAATGAGCAGTTCTTC,CASSPLARDHNEQFF,TRBJ2-1,TRBV9,.,.
TGTGCCAGCAGTTTGGCAGGGGATTCACCCCTCCACTTT,CASSLAGDSPLHF,TRBJ1-6,TRBV28,.,.
TGTGCCAGCAGCTTAGGCCCACAGGGGGGGCCTAGGGCTTTGTACGAGCAGTACTTC,CASSLGPQGGPRALYEQYF,TRBJ2-7,TRBV11-2,.,.
TGCGCCAGCAGCTTCTCCGGTGGGAGAATCGAGACCCAGTACTTC,CASSFSGGRIETQYF,TRBJ2-5,TRBV5-1,.,.
TGCGCCAGCAGCTTGGAGGCTAGCTCTAGCACAGATACGCAGTATTTT,CASSLEASSSTDTQYF,TRBJ2-3,TRBV5-1,.,.
TGTGCCAGCAGTTATGGTACTGAAGCTTTCTTT,CASSYGTEAFF,TRBJ1-1,TRBV6-5,.,.
TGTGCCAGCAACCCCTGGGGAGAGCGAGATGAGCAGTTCTTC,CASNPWGERDEQFF,TRBJ2-1,TRBV5-1,.,.
TGTGCCAGCGTAAGCACTGAAGCTTTCTTT,CASVSTEAFF,TRBJ1-1,TRBV28,.,.
TGTGCCAGCAGCCGACAGGGAGTAAGCAATCAGCCCCAGCATTTT,CASSRQGVSNQPQHF,TRBJ1-5,TRBV6-5,TRBD1,.
TGTGCCAGCTCACCACCGGGACAGGGGACGAGAAACACCATATATTTT,CASSPPGQGTRNTIYF,TRBJ1-3,TRBV18,TRBD1,.
TGTGCCAGTACTGGTGGGGGAAGTCAGCCCCAGCATTTT,CASTGGGSQPQHF,TRBJ1-5,TRBV19,.,.
TGTGCCAGCAGTTTCCTGTCAGGGAAGAGCTATGGCTACACCTTC,CASSFLSGKSYGYTF,TRBJ1-2,TRBV28,.,.
TGCGCCAGCAGCCTCTCCGGGACAGGGGTGGGGATTGGCTATGGCTACACCTTC,CASSLSGTGVGIGYGYTF,TRBJ1-2,TRBV5-1,TRBD1,.
TGTGCCAGTAGTGCCAACCCGGGACAGGGGATTGAAGCTTTCTTT,CASSANPGQGIEAFF,TRBJ1-1,TRBV19,TRBD1,few
TGTGCCAGCAGTTACGGACTAGCGGGAGGCCCTTACGAGCAGTACTTC,CASSYGLAGGPYEQYF,TRBJ2-7,TRBV6-5,TRBD2,.
TGCGCCAGCAGTGATAGCGGGAGTGGGTATGAGCAGTTCTTC,CASSDSGSGYEQFF,TRBJ2-1,TRBV10-2,TRBD2,medium-sized
TGTGCCAGCAGCCTCCAGCGGGAAGAGCAGTTCTTC,CASSLQREEQFF,TRBJ2-1,TRBV7-3,TRBD2,.
TGTGCCAGCAGTTTCTCCCAAAGCAATCAGCCCCAGCATTTT,CASSFSQSNQPQHF,TRBJ1-5,TRBV6-5,.,few
TGTGCCAGTAGCATCCAGGGCCGCTCTGGAAACACCATATATTTT,CASSIQGRSGNTIYF,TRBJ1-3,TRBV19,.,.
TGTGCCAGCAGCTTTAGTCCGGGACAGTGGTACGAGCAGTACTTC,CASSFSPGQWYEQYF,TRBJ2-7,TRBV5-5,TRBD1,.
TGCGCCAGCAGCGCGATTACCGGGACAGAAAATCATAGCAATCAGCCCCAGCATTTT,CASSAITGTENHSNQPQHF,TRBJ1-5,TRBV4-3,TRBD1,.
TGTGCCAGTAGTATAGTAAGGTCGGCAGGGGGCGCAGATACGCAGTATTTT,CASSIVRSAGGADTQYF,TRBJ2-3,TRBV19,TRBD1,.
TGTGCCTGGGGCGCGGGACAGGATAATGAAAAACTGTTTTTT,CAWGAGQDNEKLFF,TRBJ1-4,TRBV30,TRBD1,.
TGTGCCAGCAGCGGCGGGACTAGCACGTCCCAGTACTTC,CASSGGTSTSQYF,TRBJ2-5,TRBV11-3,TRBD2,.